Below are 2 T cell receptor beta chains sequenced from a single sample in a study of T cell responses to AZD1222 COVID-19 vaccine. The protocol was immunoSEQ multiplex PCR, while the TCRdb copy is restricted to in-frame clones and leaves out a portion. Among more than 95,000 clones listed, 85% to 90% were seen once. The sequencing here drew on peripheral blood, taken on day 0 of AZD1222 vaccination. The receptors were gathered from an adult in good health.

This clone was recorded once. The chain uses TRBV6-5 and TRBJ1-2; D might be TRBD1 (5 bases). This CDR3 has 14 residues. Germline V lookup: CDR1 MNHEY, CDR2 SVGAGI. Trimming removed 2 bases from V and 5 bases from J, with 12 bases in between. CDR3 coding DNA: TGTGCCAGCAGTTACCACCGGGGGACTTATGGCTACACCTTC. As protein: CASSYHRGTYGYTF.

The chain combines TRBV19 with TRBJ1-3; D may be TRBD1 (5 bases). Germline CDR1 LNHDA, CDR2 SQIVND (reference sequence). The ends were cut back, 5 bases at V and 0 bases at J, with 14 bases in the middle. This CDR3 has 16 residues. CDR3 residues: CASSFSTARSGNTIYF. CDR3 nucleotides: TGTGCCAGTAGTTTTTCGACAGCTCGCTCTGGAAACACCATATATTTT.